These 26 T cell receptor beta chains originate from one sample sequenced in a study of T cell responses to AZD1222 COVID-19 vaccine. Profiled with immunoSEQ multiplex PCR; TCRdb holds only in-frame clones, not every one. The sample carries fewer than 120,000 clones, roughly 92% recorded once. Sequenced material: peripheral blood, taken 28 days after the second AZD1222 dose. Receptor source: an adult who received the AZD1222 COVID-19 vaccine.

This clone turned up a few times. The chain couples TRBV28 to TRBJ1-2; a possible D gene is TRBD1 (6 bases). Germline-derived CDR1 and CDR2 are MDHEN and SYDVKM. The CDR3 has 13 residues. Trimming pared 10 bases from V and 5 bases from J, leaving 17 bases between. The CDR3, as DNA: TGTGCCACACGGACAGTACGTTCATATGGCTACACCTTC. This gives the protein CATRTVRSYGYTF.

This clone has a single count. This chain links TRBV4-2 with TRBJ1-1; D remains ambiguous. This CDR3 comprises 16 residues. Deletions cut 2 bases from V and 3 bases from J, with 16 bases between. Per germline, CDR1 LGHNA and CDR2 YNFKEQ. The CDR3 sequence: CASSQHQYVDYTEAFF. The CDR3 nucleotides are TGTGCCAGCAGCCAACACCAGTACGTGGATTACACTGAAGCTTTCTTT.

The chain links TRBV6-4 to TRBJ1-1; unclear D gene. This CDR3 comprises 13 residues. Germline V CDR1 and CDR2: MRHNA, SNTAGT. V lost 4 bases and J 1 base, leaving 7 bases between the germline ends. The CDR3 reads CASSAFANTEAFF. The CDR3 nucleotides are TGTGCCAGCAGTGCTTTCGCGAACACTGAAGCTTTCTTT.

This sequence joins TRBV19 and TRBJ1-1, with D maybe TRBD1 (5 bases). V gave up 7 bases and J gave up 0 bases, with 18 bases separating them. CDR1 and CDR2 from the germline V gene are LNHDA and SQIVND (reference sequence). The CDR3 covers 16 residues. CDR3 sequence (DNA): TGTGCCAGTATCACCTTCGATGGACATATGAACACTGAAGCTTTCTTT. It yields the protein CASITFDGHMNTEAFF.

On this clone: This CDR3 is also generated by other DNA sequences in the sample. This chain uses TRBV9 with TRBJ2-5; D unclear. The CDR3 has 14 amino acids. Trimming took 0 bases from V and 2 from J, leaving 8 bases between them. Per the germline V gene, CDR1 is SGDLS and CDR2 is YYNGEE. CDR3 protein: CASSVAAVQETQYF. CDR3 sequence (DNA): TGTGCCAGCAGCGTAGCGGCTGTACAAGAGACCCAGTACTTC.

The gene calls are TRBV24-1 and TRBJ1-2, with D possibly being TRBD1 (5 bases). The V gene lost 4 bases and the J gene lost 2 bases, with 10 bases spanning the gap. The CDR3 has 14 residues. Germline V gene sequence: CDR1 KGHDR, CDR2 SFDVKD. CDR3 nucleotide sequence: TGTGCCACCAGTGACCCCGACAGAAACTATGGCTACACCTTC. Its protein is CATSDPDRNYGYTF.

The chain's CDR3 is CASSESGYEQYF. DNA of the CDR3: TGCGCCAGCAGTGAGTCGGGCTACGAGCAGTACTTC. V usage is TRBV10-1 and J usage is TRBJ2-7, with D hard to call. Germline CDR1 and CDR2: WNHNN and SYGVQD (reference sequence). V lost 0 bases, J lost 3 bases, and 3 bases lay in between. This CDR3 spans 12 amino acids.

This chain links TRBV3-1 (or the pseudogene TRBV3-2) with TRBJ2-5; 9 nucleotides agree with TRBD2. CDR3 size: 17 residues. From germline, CDR1 is LGHDT and CDR2 YNNKEL (reference sequence). J was trimmed by 5 bases and V by 1 base; bases with no gene match: 11. DNA of the CDR3: TGTGCCAGCAGCCAAGCATCTGGAGCGGGGGGATCTGAGACCCAGTACTTC. Translation: CASSQASGAGGSETQYF.

This clone has just one count. The chain is built from TRBV19 and TRBJ1-4; 9 bases fit TRBD1. This CDR3 region has 13 residues. Per germline, CDR1 LNHDA and CDR2 SQIVND (reference sequence). Unmatched junction bases numbered 5, after V lost 7 bases and J lost 8 bases. This chain's CDR3 is CASTDRGDEKLFF. The CDR3 DNA reads as TGTGCCAGTACCGACAGGGGGGACGAAAAACTGTTTTTT.

V gene TRBV29-1 combines with J gene TRBJ2-7, with 7 bases lining up with TRBD1. The J segment lost 3 bases and the V segment lost 6 bases, leaving 5 bases of the junction unmatched. This CDR3 has 12 residues. CDR1 and CDR2 from the germline V gene are SQVTM and ANQGSEA. CDR3 in amino acids: CSVETGIYEQYF. CDR3 bases: TGCAGCGTCGAGACAGGGATCTACGAGCAGTACTTC.

The CDR3 protein is CASRWGPTDTQYF. CDR3 DNA sequence: TGTGCCAGCAGGTGGGGGCCTACAGATACGCAGTATTTT. V and J are TRBV2 and TRBJ2-3; tentative D call: TRBD1 (6 bases). Trimming cost V 6 bases and J 3 bases, with 10 bases left between them. The germline CDR1 and CDR2 sequences are SNHLY and FYNNEI. The CDR3 covers 13 residues.

The chain is built from TRBV27 and TRBJ1-1; 8 bases fit TRBD1. V lost 6 bases and J lost 4; bases outside the gene matches: 10. CDR1 and CDR2 from the germline V gene are MNHEY and SMNVEV (reference sequence). The CDR3 runs to 15 residues. CDR3 amino acids: CASSTSQGGGTEAFF. Here the CDR3 DNA reads TGTGCCAGCAGCACCTCACAGGGGGGAGGCACTGAAGCTTTCTTT.

The V call is TRBV2, the J call TRBJ1-6; tentative D call: TRBD1 (6 bases). Germline CDR1 SNHLY, CDR2 FYNNEI. V dropped 4 bases and J dropped 6 bases, with 10 bases sitting between them. The CDR3 is made up of 14 amino acids. CDR3 sequence reads: CASSVGQSNSPLHF. DNA of the CDR3: TGTGCCAGCAGTGTTGGACAGTCTAATTCACCCCTCCACTTT.

This sequence joins TRBV6-2 or TRBV6-3 and TRBJ1-3; D gene ambiguous. Trimming pared 6 bases from V and 7 bases from J, leaving 22 bases between. Germline V CDR1 and CDR2: MNHEY, SVGEGT. This CDR3 is 16 amino acids long. The chain's CDR3 is CASSPNFPGPANTIYF. For the CDR3, the DNA is TGTGCCAGCAGCCCTAACTTTCCGGGCCCGGCGAACACCATATATTTT.

This sequence joins TRBV6-5 and TRBJ2-7, with 11 bases lining up with TRBD1. The germline V gene has CDR1 MNHEY and CDR2 SVGAGI. J gave up 6 bases and V 2 bases, and 6 bases lay outside the gene matches. CDR3 size: 15 residues. The CDR3 loop reads CASSYPGTGGGEQYF. CDR3 in DNA: TGTGCCAGCAGTTACCCCGGGACAGGGGGTGGCGAGCAGTACTTC.

The gene calls are TRBV30 and TRBJ1-3; D perhaps matches TRBD1 (5 bases). Per the germline V gene, CDR1 is GTSNPN and CDR2 is SVGIG (reference sequence). The CDR3 loop spans 13 amino acids. In DNA form, the CDR3 reads TGTGCACAAACAGGCCTCTCTGGAAACACCATATATTTT. Encoded protein: CAQTGLSGNTIYF.

This clone has just one count. The V gene is TRBV7-3, the J gene TRBJ1-6, with D perhaps matching TRBD1 (5 bases). The germline CDR1 and CDR2 sequences are SGHTA and FQGTGA. V lost 3 bases, J lost 6 bases, and 9 bases lay in between. The CDR3 extends over 14 amino acids. CDR3 coding DNA: TGTGCCAGCAGCTTGGGCGACAGTAATTCACCCCTCCACTTT. It specifies CASSLGDSNSPLHF.

In nucleotides, the CDR3 is TGTGCCAGCAGTTACTCTAGCGGCGAAAAACTGTTTTTT. Translated: CASSYSSGEKLFF. The chain is built from TRBV6-5 and TRBJ1-4, with D unresolved. CDR3 size: 13 residues. Germline V CDR1 and CDR2: MNHEY, SVGAGI. Trimming shortened V by 0 bases and J by 8 bases, and 7 bases separated the two germline ends.

The V gene is TRBV27, the J gene TRBJ2-5, with TRBD2 matching 11 bases. Trimming at V came to 5 bases and at J to 5 bases, leaving 7 bases not matched to a gene. Germline V gives CDR1 MNHEY, CDR2 SMNVEV (reference sequence). CDR3 size: 15 residues. CDR3 in amino acids: CASSPRTSGRETQYF. In nucleotides, the CDR3 is TGTGCCAGCAGTCCGCGGACTAGCGGGCGGGAGACCCAGTACTTC.

This chain links TRBV5-5 with TRBJ2-3, with D uncertain. This CDR3 contains 12 residues. V shed 4 bases and J shed 4 bases, with 7 bases lying between them. Germline V gene lookup returns CDR1 SGHKS and CDR2 YYEKEE (reference sequence). In DNA, the CDR3 is TGTGCCAGCAGCAGCTTGGCAGATACGCAGTATTTT. Protein sequence: CASSSLADTQYF.

In the case of this clone: Other DNA sequences in this sample translate to the same CDR3. The chain joins TRBV7-8 to TRBJ2-7; a weak D match, TRBD1 (6 bases). This CDR3 contains 14 residues. Deletions cut 0 bases from V and 3 bases from J, with 9 bases between. Germline-derived CDR1 and CDR2 are SGHVS and FQNEAQ. The CDR3 bases are TGTGCCAGCAGCTTAGCCGGACAGATCTACGAGCAGTACTTC. This translates into CASSLAGQIYEQYF.

The chain employs TRBV2 and TRBJ1-2; possible D gene TRBD1, 5 bases. Trimming took 3 bases from V and 8 from J, leaving 16 bases between them. The V gene's germline CDR1 is SNHLY and CDR2 FYNNEI. The CDR3 extends over 14 amino acids. The CDR3 bases are TGTGCCAGCAGTGACTACGGTCGAGGGGACGGCTACACCTTC. Protein sequence: CASSDYGRGDGYTF.

The V and J genes are TRBV4-3 and TRBJ1-5, with TRBD1 as a possible D gene (5 bases). V was pared by 4 bases and J by 4 bases, with 8 bases between. CDR1 and CDR2 (germline): LGHNA, YSLEER. The CDR3 is 13 amino acids. The CDR3 spells CASSLTVNQPQHF. CDR3 coding DNA: TGCGCCAGCAGCCTGACAGTAAATCAGCCCCAGCATTTT.

The chain uses TRBV5-4 and TRBJ1-4; the match to TRBD1 covers 10 bases. The V segment lost 4 bases and the J segment 7 bases; nucleotides outside the gene matches: 7. CDR3 length: 15 residues. CDR1 and CDR2 (germline): SGHNT, YYREEE (reference sequence). CDR3 in DNA: TGTGCCAGCAGCCGGACCCGGGACAGGGGTGAAAAACTGTTTTTT. Amino acids: CASSRTRDRGEKLFF.

The chain is built from TRBV7-6 and TRBJ1-1; tentative D call: TRBD1 (5 bases). This CDR3 is built from 15 residues. The V end was cut by 8 bases, the J end by 3 bases, with 19 bases between. CDR1 SGHVS and CDR2 FNYEAQ come from the germline V gene. CDR3 sequence (DNA): TGTGCCAGCGCACAGATTGGGGCCCTGGACACTGAAGCTTTCTTT. It specifies CASAQIGALDTEAFF.

V usage is TRBV4-1 and J usage is TRBJ2-2; no clear D. This CDR3 spans 16 amino acids. Germline V lookup: CDR1 MGHRA, CDR2 YSYEKL. With 0 bases removed from V and 5 bases from J, the gap between germline ends came to 13 bases. CDR3 in amino acids: CASSQDGPSSTGELFF. CDR3 bases: TGCGCCAGCAGCCAAGATGGGCCGTCGAGTACCGGGGAGCTGTTTTTT.